Listed below are T cell receptor beta chains from one sample, sequenced in a study of shared clonotypes between healthy human individuals. The data were produced by immunoSEQ multiplex PCR, yet TCRdb's version contains in-frame clones alone and is incomplete. The sample carries 2 million to 2.5 million clones, 85% to 95% recorded once. The material sequenced was naive CD4+ T cells from PBMCs. The receptors were sampled from a man aged 18 to 29 in good health. Some clones in this sample may be carry-over from other donors' samples. Each CDR3 is given with its conserved first and last residue. The order of the fields is D gene, clone size, J gene, V gene, CDR3 protein, CDR3 DNA. D genes are given only for firm matches. Only part of the rows carry a size: once, few, many, or a class if the clone is expanded.

TRBD1,-,TRBJ1-2,TRBV28,CASSPDRTNYGYTF,TGTGCCAGCAGTCCGGACAGGACTAACTATGGCTACACCTTC
-,-,TRBJ2-7,TRBV6-5,CASRAPGPKQYF,TGTGCCAGCAGAGCTCCCGGACCTAAGCAGTACTTC
-,-,TRBJ2-7,TRBV4-1,CASSQEKGAPYEQYF,TGCGCCAGCAGCCAAGAAAAAGGGGCCCCCTACGAGCAGTACTTC
-,-,TRBJ1-1,TRBV9,CASSVASVQDKEAFF,TGTGCCAGCAGCGTAGCTTCTGTACAGGACAAAGAAGCTTTCTTT
-,-,TRBJ1-1,TRBV18,CASSEVRFTEAFF,TGTGCCAGCTCAGAGGTTAGGTTCACTGAAGCTTTCTTT
-,-,TRBJ2-7,TRBV4-1,CASSQDLRGLVYEQYF,TGCGCCAGCAGCCAAGATCTGCGTGGACTGGTCTACGAGCAGTACTTC
-,-,TRBJ1-5,TRBV14,CASSEHQGANQPQHF,TGTGCCAGCAGCGAACACCAGGGTGCCAATCAGCCCCAGCATTTT
-,-,TRBJ2-7,TRBV9,CASSVGEPYEQYF,TGTGCCAGCAGCGTAGGTGAACCCTACGAGCAGTACTTC
-,-,TRBJ1-5,TRBV2,CASSADRASNQPQHF,TGTGCCAGCAGTGCCGACAGAGCTAGCAATCAGCCCCAGCATTTT
TRBD2,-,TRBJ2-3,TRBV7-9,CASSLPRGAGGDTQYF,TGTGCCAGCAGCTTACCCCGAGGAGCGGGAGGGGATACGCAGTATTTT
TRBD2,-,TRBJ2-5,TRBV5-1,CASSIGLAGVRETQYF,TGCGCCAGCAGCATTGGACTAGCGGGAGTAAGGGAGACCCAGTACTTC
TRBD2,-,TRBJ2-3,TRBV4-3,CASSQQLAGGPADTQYF,TGCGCCAGCAGCCAACAACTAGCGGGAGGGCCCGCGGATACGCAGTATTTT
-,-,TRBJ1-5,TRBV4-2,CASSQGGGVLGNQPQHF,TGTGCCAGCAGCCAAGGGGGAGGGGTTTTGGGGAATCAGCCCCAGCATTTT
-,few,TRBJ2-1,TRBV9,CASSVPLDPSSSYNEQFF,TGTGCCAGCAGCGTGCCCCTGGACCCATCAAGCTCCTACAATGAGCAGTTCTTC
TRBD1,once,TRBJ1-6,TRBV25-1,CASSEQGANSPLHF,TGTGCCAGCAGTGAGCAGGGGGCAAATTCACCCCTCCACTTT
TRBD1,-,TRBJ2-1,TRBV27,CASRKDRDHNEQFF,TGTGCCAGCAGGAAGGACAGGGATCACAATGAGCAGTTCTTC
TRBD1,-,TRBJ2-7,TRBV6-1,CASREIWTGSYEQYF,TGTGCCAGCAGGGAGATATGGACAGGGAGCTACGAGCAGTACTTC
TRBD2,-,TRBJ2-3,TRBV5-1,CASSWGLADTDTQYF,TGCGCCAGCAGCTGGGGACTAGCGGACACAGATACGCAGTATTTT
TRBD2,-,TRBJ2-1,TRBV29-1,CSVEGVAGESYNEQFF,TGCAGCGTTGAAGGGGTGGCGGGAGAGTCCTACAATGAGCAGTTCTTC
-,few,TRBJ1-1,TRBV10-3,CAIKGGRGLNTEAFF,TGTGCCATCAAGGGGGGCAGGGGACTAAACACTGAAGCTTTCTTT
TRBD2,-,TRBJ2-7,TRBV2,CASVLAGGLYEQYF,TGTGCCAGCGTACTAGCGGGAGGGCTCTACGAGCAGTACTTC
TRBD2,-,TRBJ2-1,TRBV6-1,CASSGRLAGSYNEQFF,TGTGCCAGCAGTGGGCGACTAGCGGGCTCCTACAATGAGCAGTTCTTC
-,once,TRBJ2-6,TRBV6-5,CASSRISGANVLTF,TGTGCCAGCAGTCGGATCTCTGGGGCCAACGTCCTGACTTTC
TRBD2,-,TRBJ2-7,TRBV4-2,CASSRRLAGGRDYEQYF,TGTGCCAGCAGCCGTAGACTAGCGGGAGGCCGGGACTACGAGCAGTACTTC
-,-,TRBJ1-2,TRBV28,CASAQGPVNYGYTF,TGTGCCAGCGCCCAGGGGCCGGTTAACTATGGCTACACCTTC
-,-,TRBJ2-6,TRBV4-3,CASSSRLGAGANVLTF,TGCGCCAGCAGCTCCCGACTGGGGGCTGGGGCCAACGTCCTGACTTTC
TRBD1,-,TRBJ1-2,TRBV5-5,CASVATGEGGYTF,TGTGCCAGCGTTGCGACAGGGGAGGGCGGCTACACCTTC
TRBD1,-,TRBJ1-4,TRBV5-4,CASSLGTATNEKLFF,TGTGCCAGCAGCCTTGGGACAGCTACTAATGAAAAACTGTTTTTT
-,-,TRBJ2-5,TRBV2,CASNPRGGAETQYF,TGTGCCAGCAACCCCAGGGGGGGTGCAGAGACCCAGTACTTC
-,once,TRBJ1-2,TRBV11-2,CASSLQGEYGYTF,TGTGCCAGCAGCTTACAGGGCGAATATGGCTACACCTTC
-,once,TRBJ2-5,TRBV30,CAWSVGWLARAQETQYF,TGTGCCTGGAGTGTTGGTTGGCTAGCCCGGGCCCAAGAGACCCAGTACTTC
-,-,TRBJ1-2,TRBV4-1,CASSQNHGNYGYTF,TGCGCCAGCAGCCAAAACCACGGAAACTATGGCTACACCTTC